A selection of T cell receptor beta chains follows, all from one sample in a study of CXCR3-negative and CXCR3-positive naive CD8 T cells. TCRdb re-called the 5' RACE reads; one entry per CDR3 protein, DNA not given. The sample includes some 130,000 distinct CDR3 sequences. What was sequenced was naive CXCR3- CD8+ T cells from blood. Receptors were obtained from a human donor in good health. Some clones in this sample may be carry-over from other donors' samples. Each CDR3 is given with its conserved first and last residue. The order of the fields is J gene, V gene, CDR3 protein.

TRBJ2-3,TRBV6-5,CASSQDLGGAADTQYF
TRBJ2-5,TRBV7-9,CASSTRGETQYF
TRBJ2-2,TRBV29-1,CSVAGLGGELFF
TRBJ2-3,TRBV28,CASSFDSLSGQISSSTDTQYF
TRBJ2-1,TRBV5-1,CASSLAGTGYYNEQFF
TRBJ2-5,TRBV7-2,CASSSTGPETQYF
TRBJ2-3,TRBV6-6,CASSFETSGVSTDTQYF
TRBJ2-1,TRBV7-9,CASSRGLAGDNEQFF
TRBJ2-1,TRBV7-9,CASSLDITGGASEQFF
TRBJ2-7,TRBV7-9,CASSSGGWGQVREQYF
TRBJ2-5,TRBV2,CASSGGRGPQETQYF
TRBJ2-2,TRBV20-1,CSARGEGDSWVGELFF
TRBJ2-7,TRBV20-1,CSAREWARGGADEQYF
TRBJ2-7,TRBV29-1,CSVEESGYEQYF
TRBJ2-1,TRBV7-9,CACTFSGTGKNNEQFF
TRBJ1-1,TRBV6-6,CASSYSQLYPNTEAFF
TRBJ1-2,TRBV5-5,CASSFSPGTGVGYTF
TRBJ2-3,TRBV6-4,CASKVEFTTDTQYF
TRBJ2-7,TRBV14,CASSQVDRTLSYEQYF
TRBJ2-7,TRBV7-3,CASSLGGEDYEQYF
TRBJ2-1,TRBV29-1,CSVGGPSSYNEQFF
TRBJ1-5,TRBV5-1,CASSPVSPNQPQHF
TRBJ2-7,TRBV12-3/TRBV12-4,CASSSSGGWRYEQYF
TRBJ2-4,TRBV7-2,CASSLAPPGSGGYKNIQYF
TRBJ2-1,TRBV10-3,CAISDLAGETGNEQFF
TRBJ2-5,TRBV12-3/TRBV12-4,CASSPGNGPFGETQYF
TRBJ2-3,TRBV5-5,CASSSSDTQYF
TRBJ1-5,TRBV12-3/TRBV12-4,CASSLVAGPGGPQHF
TRBJ2-5,TRBV14,CASSPRTGRKETQYF